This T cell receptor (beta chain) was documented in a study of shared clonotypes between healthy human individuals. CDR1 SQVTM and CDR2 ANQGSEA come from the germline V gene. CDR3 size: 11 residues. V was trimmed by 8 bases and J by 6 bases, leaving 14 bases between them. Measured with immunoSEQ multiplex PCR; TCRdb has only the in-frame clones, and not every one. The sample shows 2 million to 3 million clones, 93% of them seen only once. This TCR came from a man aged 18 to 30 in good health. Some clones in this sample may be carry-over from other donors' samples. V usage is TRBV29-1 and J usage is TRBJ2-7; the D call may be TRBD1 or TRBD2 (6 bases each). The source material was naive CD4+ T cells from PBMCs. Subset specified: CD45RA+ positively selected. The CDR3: CSTKGGPEQYF. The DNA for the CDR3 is TGCAGCACGAAGGGGGGCCCCGAGCAGTACTTC.